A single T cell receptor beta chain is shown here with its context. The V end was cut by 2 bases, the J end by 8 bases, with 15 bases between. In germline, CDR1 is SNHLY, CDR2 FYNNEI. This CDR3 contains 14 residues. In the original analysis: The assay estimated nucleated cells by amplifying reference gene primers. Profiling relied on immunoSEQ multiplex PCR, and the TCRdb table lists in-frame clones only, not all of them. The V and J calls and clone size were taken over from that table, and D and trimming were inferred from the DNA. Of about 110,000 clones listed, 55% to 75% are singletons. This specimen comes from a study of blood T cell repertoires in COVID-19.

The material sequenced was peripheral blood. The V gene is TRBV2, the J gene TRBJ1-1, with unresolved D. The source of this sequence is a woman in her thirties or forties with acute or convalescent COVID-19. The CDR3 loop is CASSEWGAGWEAFF. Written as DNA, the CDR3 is TGTGCCAGCAGTGAATGGGGAGCCGGTTGGGAAGCTTTCTTT.